The 17 T cell receptor beta chains reported below all come from one sample, sequenced in a study of metastatic and nonmetastatic thyroid tumors. TCRdb re-called clones via MiXCR from the PCR reads. This table holds 39,000 or so clones, roughly half found once. All patients were treatment-naive before thyroid surgery. The source material was tumor tissue. The receptors originated from a male donor with papillary thyroid cancer or a benign thyroid nodule (not recorded which). Some clones in this sample may be carry-over from other donors' samples.

The rearrangement links TRBV4-2 to TRBJ1-2; no firm D call. Germline V lookup: CDR1 LGHNA, CDR2 YNFKEQ. The CDR3 has 14 residues. Trimming stripped 1 base from V and 7 bases from J, with 13 bases between. CDR3 loop: CASSQGGGLGGYTF. Here the CDR3 DNA reads TGTGCCAGCAGCCAAGGGGGAGGCCTCGGTGGCTACACCTTC.

J is TRBJ2-5 and V is TRBV20-1, with D tentatively TRBD2 (6 bases). V was cut by 5 bases and J by 2 bases, with 12 bases left in between. This CDR3 contains 13 residues. Germline values: CDR1 DFQATT, CDR2 SNEGSKA (reference sequence). The CDR3 DNA follows: TGCAGTGCTGGGCTAGCGCTTCAAGAGACCCAGTACTTC. Translating gives CSAGLALQETQYF.

The J gene is TRBJ1-3, the V gene TRBV5-1; 12 bases agree with TRBD1. The CDR3 has 17 residues. CDR1 SGHRS and CDR2 YFSETQ come from the germline V gene. J was trimmed by 7 bases and V by 0 bases; bases with no gene match: 8. The CDR3 protein is CASSLDGGTGGRNTIYF. The CDR3 DNA follows: TGCGCCAGCAGCTTGGACGGAGGGACAGGGGGCCGGAACACCATATATTTT. The complete variable domain, with remaining parts taken from reference TRBV5-1 and TRBJ1-3, reads KAGVTQTPRYLIKTRGQQVTLSCSPISGHRSVSWYQQTPGQGLQFLFEYFSETQRNKGNFPGRFSGRQFSNSRSEMNVSTLELGDSALYLCASSLDGGTGGRNTIYFGEGSWLTVV.

CDR3 sequence: CSARGFEWGQTMNTEAFF. CDR3 DNA sequence: TGCAGTGCTAGAGGATTTGAATGGGGACAGACCATGAACACTGAAGCTTTCTTT. This chain links TRBV20-1 with TRBJ1-1; TRBD1 aligns across 7 bases. The ends lost 1 base at V and 0 bases at J; junction bases unmatched: 14. Per the germline V gene, CDR1 is DFQATT and CDR2 is SNEGSKA (reference sequence). This CDR3 has 18 amino acids.

This clone was recorded a few times. The chain combines TRBV6-4 with TRBJ2-1; no definite D call. Germline-derived CDR1 and CDR2 are MRHNA and SNTAGT. V was shortened by 8 bases and J by 0 bases, with 14 bases between the two germline ends. This CDR3 is built from 15 residues. CDR3 amino acids: CASVEAPASYNEQFF. DNA of the CDR3: TGTGCCAGCGTTGAGGCCCCCGCCTCCTACAATGAGCAGTTCTTC.

The J gene is TRBJ2-2, the V gene TRBV30; TRBD2 might be the D (6 bases). Germline CDR1 and CDR2: GTSNPN and SVGIG (reference sequence). Trimming pared 2 bases from V and 2 bases from J, leaving 12 bases between. CDR3 length: 15 residues. CDR3 amino acids: CAWSLGTRNTGELFF. CDR3 nucleotide sequence: TGTGCCTGGAGTTTAGGGACTCGAAACACCGGGGAGCTGTTTTTT.

In its sample, this clone was seen a few times. This rearrangement joins TRBV27 to TRBJ2-2; TRBD2 matches 7 bases. CDR3 length equals 14 residues. Trimming removed 7 bases from V and 3 bases from J; junction bases left unmatched: 5. The germline gives CDR1 MNHEY, CDR2 SMNVEV (reference sequence). Written as DNA, the CDR3 is TGTGCCAGCACCTGGGGAGGGGACACCGGGGAGCTGTTTTTT. It specifies CASTWGGDTGELFF.

V and J are TRBV11-3 and TRBJ2-1, with unresolved D. The CDR3 runs to 12 residues. Trimming took 0 bases from V and 5 from J, leaving 2 bases between them. The V gene's germline CDR1 is SGHNT and CDR2 YENEEA. The CDR3 here is CASSLEDNEQFF. CDR3 nucleotide sequence: TGTGCCAGCAGCTTAGAGGACAATGAGCAGTTCTTC.

This clone showed up just a few times. V is TRBV6-1 and J is TRBJ2-5; 8 bases match TRBD1. V gave up 6 bases and J gave up 5 bases; unmatched junction bases: 11. This CDR3 contains 15 residues. Germline lookup yields CDR1 MNHNS and CDR2 SASEGT. As DNA, the CDR3 is TGTGCCAGCAGCGAGTTTTCAGGGGGCGGGGAGACCCAGTACTTC. Encoded protein: CASSEFSGGGETQYF.

As to this clone: Relative to the germline gene, one junction end is altered; a read error may explain this. This sequence joins TRBV7-7 and TRBJ2-5; 8 bases line up with TRBD1. The CDR3 spans 15 residues. Germline V CDR1 and CDR2: SSHAT, FNYEAQ (reference sequence). CDR3: CASSLGDRNQETQYF. DNA for the CDR3: TGTGCTAGCAGCTTAGGGGACAGGAACCAAGAGACCCAGTACTTC.

V is TRBV7-2 and J is TRBJ1-2, with a weak D call TRBD1 (6 bases). Deletions cut 5 bases from V and 5 bases from J, with 12 bases between. CDR1 is SGHTA and CDR2 is FQGNSA in the germline V gene. The CDR3 runs to 13 residues. CDR3 sequence reads: CASSPGQRYGYTF. CDR3 sequence (DNA): TGTGCCAGCAGCCCGGGACAACGGTATGGCTACACCTTC.

CDR3 amino acids: CASSPNANSPLHF. The CDR3 DNA reads as TGTGCCAGCAGCCCGAATGCTAATTCACCCCTCCACTTT. The rearrangement uses TRBV11-2 and TRBJ1-6; D gene unclear. Germline lookup yields CDR1 SGHAT and CDR2 FQNNGV. This CDR3 has 13 residues. V dropped 5 bases and J dropped 6 bases, with 8 bases sitting between them.

The V gene is TRBV28, the J gene TRBJ1-5; no clear D gene. Trimming took off 7 bases at V and 0 bases at J, with 10 bases between the two ends. Germline CDR1 and CDR2: MDHEN and SYDVKM. This CDR3 is 14 amino acids long. The CDR3: CASNSGSSNQPQHF. In DNA form, the CDR3 reads TGTGCCAGCAACTCTGGGAGTAGCAATCAGCCCCAGCATTTT.

This clone was counted a single time. The rearrangement uses TRBV9 and TRBJ2-5; 7 bases agree with TRBD1. Looked up from germline, CDR1 is SGDLS and CDR2 is YYNGEE. The V gene end was trimmed by 3 bases and the J gene end by 4 bases; junction bases not matched to a gene: 12. This CDR3 comprises 16 residues. The CDR3 reads CASSADHRGVTETQYF. CDR3 in DNA: TGTGCCAGCAGCGCCGACCACAGGGGAGTTACAGAGACCCAGTACTTC. Looking up the rest from reference TRBV9 and TRBJ2-5 gives the full variable domain: DSGVTQTPKHLITATGQRVTLRCSPRSGDLSVYWYQQSLDQGLQFLIQYYNGEERAKGNILERFSAQQFPDLHSELNLSSLELGDSALYFCASSADHRGVTETQYFGPGTRLLVL.

This clone was seen ten or more times. The rearrangement uses TRBV4-1 and TRBJ2-7; D not certain. V was clipped by 4 bases and J by 0 bases, with 7 bases between them. Germline CDR1 is MGHRA and CDR2 is YSYEKL. The CDR3 totals 13 residues. This CDR3 reads CASSPPLSYEQYF. Written as DNA, the CDR3 is TGCGCCAGCAGCCCCCCCCTCTCCTACGAGCAGTACTTC.

The chain joins TRBV5-1 to TRBJ1-1; 10 positions match TRBD1. Germline V CDR1 and CDR2: SGHRS, YFSETQ. CDR3 length equals 15 residues. With V trimmed by 0 bases and J by 3 bases, 2 bases remained unmatched. CDR3 in amino acids: CASSLGQGADTEAFF. In DNA, the CDR3 is TGCGCCAGCAGCTTGGGACAGGGGGCTGACACTGAAGCTTTCTTT.

The chain recombines TRBV18 with TRBJ2-7; D gene ambiguous. The CDR3 contains 12 residues. Germline V gives CDR1 KGHSH, CDR2 LQKENI. V gave up 3 bases and J gave up 3 bases, with 6 bases separating them. DNA for the CDR3: TGTGCCAGCTCACCGGGCCGCTACGAGCAGTACTTC. Amino acids: CASSPGRYEQYF.